This is a list of T cell receptor beta chains from one sample in a study of T cell responses to AZD1222 COVID-19 vaccine. TCRdb's table, derived via immunoSEQ multiplex PCR, lists solely in-frame clones and lacks some. This sample has over 130,000 clones, with 70% to 90% found just once. Sequencing was performed on peripheral blood, taken on day 0 of AZD1222 vaccination. The receptors come from an adult in good health. CDR3s include the opening cysteine and the closing phenylalanine or tryptophan. The D gene is left open where the match is weak. The size of a clone is reported for some rows only, either as once, few or many, or as a class for expanded clones.

clone_size d_call v_call cdr3_aa
. . TRBV12-3/TRBV12-4 CASSPHRSTEAFF
. TRBD2 TRBV5-1 CASSFLAGVEETQYF
. TRBD1 TRBV6-2/TRBV6-3 CASSSPPDRINYGYTF
. . TRBV7-8 CASSLRTVNTEAFF
. TRBD2 TRBV5-4 CASSPGTRDEQYF
. . TRBV19 CASTMSGGTGANVLTF
. TRBD1 TRBV6-1 CASSGDRGRRGTEAFF
few TRBD2 TRBV27 CASSLSASGGAFKSNEQFF
. . TRBV18 CASSLGQYEQYF
. TRBD2 TRBV13 CASSLTSGIDTQYF
. TRBD2 TRBV5-1 CASSPRLAVYNEQFF
. . TRBV21-1 CASSKETDTQYF
. . TRBV6-5 CASKLQRGGNQPQHF
once . TRBV5-4 CASSFGRLSGYTF
. TRBD1 TRBV5-4 CASSWGTGAYGYTF
. . TRBV28 CASREPRSPENTEAFF
. . TRBV19 CASAGGRRVYF
. . TRBV6-6 CASAEFTNQPQHF
once . TRBV16 CASSQNSGIGNQPQHF
. . TRBV19 CASKSQPRSSYNEQFF
. TRBD1 TRBV11-2 CASSSAARQGYYNEQFF
. . TRBV19 CASSISGDTQYF
. . TRBV6-4 CASSDTNTGELFF
. TRBD1 TRBV5-1 CASSLQTGVVPEAFF
. TRBD1 TRBV7-9 CASSPTLGTEPETQYF
. . TRBV5-5 CASSPPTGRGYNEQFF
few . TRBV7-3 CASSPKAGVGYTF